What follows are 32 T cell receptor beta chains derived from one specimen sequenced in a study of Ad26.COV2.S vaccination and SARS-CoV-2 variants. Libraries were prepared by immunoSEQ multiplex PCR; TCRdb keeps only in-frame clonotypes and omits some of them. Of about 680,000 clones in the sample, about 90% are singletons; the top ten hold about 1.5%. Noted treatment: some 20 received Ad26.COV2.S at low or high dose, single or two shots; five or six received placebo; per-sample allocation not given. The investigators took samples on day 63 after the first vaccine or placebo injection. Sample: peripheral blood, taken in a trial of Ad26.COV2.S vaccine versus placebo. Source of these receptors: a person aged 18 to 59 who received the Ad26.COV2.S COVID-19 vaccine or a placebo.

This chain connects TRBV12-5 to TRBJ2-1, with D tentatively TRBD2 (5 bases). This CDR3 has 13 amino acids. CDR1 is LGHNT, CDR2 FRNRAP, per germline. Between the trimmed V and J ends, which lost 4 bases and 8 bases, there was a span of 12 bases. The CDR3, as DNA: TGTGCTAGTGGTTCCCTCCAGGAGGATGAGCAGTTCTTC. This translates into CASGSLQEDEQFF.

This chain connects TRBV3-1 (or the pseudogene TRBV3-2) to TRBJ2-5; D unresolved. The CDR3 contains 15 residues. Between the trimmed V and J ends, which lost 0 bases and 7 bases, there was a span of 15 bases. Germline lookup yields CDR1 LGHDT and CDR2 YNNKEL (reference sequence). CDR3 protein: CASSQERTPQRTQYF. The CDR3 bases are TGTGCCAGCAGCCAAGAGAGGACCCCCCAGAGGACCCAGTACTTC.

This CDR3 is CASSVGGYQPQHF. CDR3 bases: TGTGCCAGCAGTGTTGGGGGGTATCAGCCCCAGCATTTT. The chain recombines TRBV25-1 with TRBJ1-5; tentative D call: TRBD1 (5 bases). The CDR3 spans 13 residues. In germline, CDR1 is MGHDK, CDR2 SYGVNS. The V gene lost 4 bases and the J gene lost 5 bases, with 9 bases spanning the gap.

This chain uses TRBV18 with TRBJ2-5, with D hard to call. This CDR3 has 14 residues. V was pared by 0 bases and J by 1 base, with 6 bases between. Germline-derived CDR1 and CDR2 are KGHSH and LQKENI. Here the CDR3 reads CASSPPQPQETQYF. The DNA for the CDR3 is TGTGCCAGCTCACCACCCCAGCCCCAAGAGACCCAGTACTTC.

The gene calls are TRBV15 and TRBJ2-7; D gene ambiguous. The ends were cut back, 3 bases at V and 6 bases at J, with 21 bases in the middle. Germline lookup yields CDR1 LNHNV and CDR2 YYDKDF (reference sequence). There are 16 residues in the CDR3. The DNA of the CDR3 is TGTGCCACCAGCAGGCACAATCGGCCAGTAGGCGGCGAGCAGTACTTC. It is translated as CATSRHNRPVGGEQYF.

CDR3 residues: CASRGVRRTGYGYTF. The CDR3 bases are TGTGCCAGCAGGGGGGTACGGCGTACTGGCTATGGCTACACCTTC. V gene TRBV25-1 combines with J gene TRBJ1-2, with D possibly TRBD1 on 5 matching bases. Trimming cost V 6 bases and J 4 bases, with 18 bases left between them. Looked up from germline, CDR1 is MGHDK and CDR2 is SYGVNS. This CDR3 region has 15 residues.

The V call is TRBV10-2, the J call TRBJ1-3; D is unclear. Germline CDR1 reads WSHSY; CDR2 reads SAAADI. This CDR3 is 15 amino acids long. V lost 2 bases and J lost 3, with 11 bases in between. CDR3 residues: CASSEGGVGGNTIYF. DNA for the CDR3: TGCGCCAGCAGTGAGGGCGGGGTAGGTGGAAACACCATATATTTT.

The gene calls are TRBV27 and TRBJ1-2, with D unclear. CDR3 length: 14 amino acids. Trimming stripped 3 bases from V and 2 bases from J, with 10 bases between. Germline CDR1 reads MNHEY; CDR2 reads SMNVEV (reference sequence). Here the CDR3 reads CASSLTGINYGYTF. As DNA, the CDR3 is TGTGCCAGCAGTTTGACGGGGATCAACTATGGCTACACCTTC.

This clone has only one observation. The chain combines TRBV30 with TRBJ2-3; TRBD1 matches 8 bases. This CDR3 has 13 residues. With V trimmed by 2 bases and J by 4 bases, 2 bases remained unmatched. Germline CDR1 and CDR2: GTSNPN and SVGIG (reference sequence). The CDR3 DNA follows: TGTGCCTGGAGTACCAGGGGGCCAGATACGCAGTATTTT. It codes for CAWSTRGPDTQYF.

V gene TRBV2 combines with J gene TRBJ2-1, with 7 bases identical to TRBD1. Per germline, CDR1 SNHLY and CDR2 FYNNEI. V was clipped by 5 bases and J by 3 bases; unmatched bases: 7. The CDR3 length is 15 residues. CDR3: CASSPQGPNYNEQFF. CDR3 nucleotide sequence: TGTGCCAGCAGTCCACAGGGGCCAAACTACAATGAGCAGTTCTTC.

The chain carries TRBV7-2 and TRBJ1-3, with D unclear. Trimming removed 5 bases at V and 0 bases at J, with 11 bases between. Germline loops: CDR1 SGHTA, CDR2 FQGNSA. This CDR3 spans 15 amino acids. CDR3 sequence: CASSIGFSSGNTIYF. As DNA, the CDR3 is TGTGCCAGCAGCATAGGGTTCAGCTCTGGAAACACCATATATTTT.

This rearrangement joins TRBV19 to TRBJ2-1, with TRBD2 as a possible D gene (5 bases). V was trimmed by 8 bases and J by 1 base, leaving 12 bases between them. From germline, CDR1 is LNHDA and CDR2 SQIVND (reference sequence). The CDR3 extends over 14 amino acids. The chain's CDR3 is CASSLARSYNEQFF. The CDR3, as DNA: TGTGCCAGTTCCCTAGCCCGATCCTACAATGAGCAGTTCTTC.

The chain employs TRBV12-5 and TRBJ2-5; 10 nucleotides agree with TRBD2. Germline loops: CDR1 LGHNT, CDR2 FRNRAP. The ends lost 5 bases at V and 1 base at J; junction bases unmatched: 7. The CDR3 is 16 amino acids. Written as DNA, the CDR3 is TGTGCTAGTGGTCCGCCTCTAGCGGGGGTCCAAGAGACCCAGTACTTC. Its translation is CASGPPLAGVQETQYF.

This chain joins TRBV4-2 and TRBJ1-3; 7 positions agree with TRBD1. Germline CDR1 reads LGHNA; CDR2 reads YNFKEQ. V lost 4 bases to trimming and J lost 1 base; unmatched junction nucleotides: 4. This CDR3 comprises 15 residues. The CDR3 sequence is CASSPDRESGNTIYF. The CDR3, as DNA: TGTGCCAGCAGCCCAGACAGGGAATCTGGAAACACCATATATTTT.

This clone showed up just once. The chain has TRBV5-4 and TRBJ2-7, with 9 bases aligning to TRBD2. J was trimmed by 5 bases and V by 4 bases; bases with no gene match: 10. In germline, CDR1 is SGHNT, CDR2 YYREEE (reference sequence). The CDR3 consists of 15 residues. The CDR3 region has the DNA TGTGCCAGCAGCCCGTCGGCGGGAGGGTTTCACGAGCAGTACTTC. Translation: CASSPSAGGFHEQYF.

The chain combines TRBV20-1 with TRBJ2-5, with TRBD1 as a possible D gene (5 bases). The germline V and J ends were trimmed by 7 bases and 3 bases, with 6 bases remaining between them. Per germline, CDR1 DFQATT and CDR2 SNEGSKA (reference sequence). The length of the CDR3 is 10 residues. CDR3 nucleotide sequence: TGCAGTGACAGGAAAGAGACCCAGTACTTC. Translated, it gives CSDRKETQYF.

This clone turned up a few times. The rearrangement uses TRBV4-3 and TRBJ1-6, with 7 bases lining up with TRBD1. The V gene's germline CDR1 is LGHNA and CDR2 YSLEER. The J segment lost 10 bases and the V segment lost 1 base, leaving 7 bases of the junction unmatched. This CDR3 spans 15 amino acids. For the CDR3, the DNA is TGCGCCAGCAGCCAAGGGGCGGCAGGGGGATCACCCCTCCACTTT. The encoded protein is CASSQGAAGGSPLHF.

The V gene is TRBV5-8, the J gene TRBJ2-5; D unresolved. The V end lost 4 bases, the J end lost 2 bases, and 6 bases lay between the germline ends. Germline V gives CDR1 SGHTS, CDR2 YDEGEE. This CDR3 has 12 amino acids. The CDR3 loop reads CASSPPQETQYF. The CDR3 DNA is TGTGCCAGCAGCCCCCCTCAAGAGACCCAGTACTTC.

The rearrangement links TRBV7-2 to TRBJ2-2; the match to TRBD1 covers 9 bases. Germline CDR1 reads SGHTA; CDR2 reads FQGNSA. The CDR3 is made up of 19 amino acids. V trimming: 6 bases; J trimming: 2 bases; junction bases outside the gene matches: 16. The chain's CDR3 is CASSFQVGTGITNTGELFF. The CDR3 coding sequence is TGTGCCAGCAGTTTCCAGGTCGGGACAGGGATTACAAACACCGGGGAGCTGTTTTTT.

V and J are TRBV23-1 and TRBJ1-2, with 12 positions matching TRBD1. TRBV23-1 is designated an ORF whose function remains uncertain. CDR3 size: 14 residues. V dropped 10 bases and J dropped 7; count of bases not matched to a gene: 10. The CDR3: CATKGQGACRGYTF. The CDR3 nucleotides read TGCGCCACCAAGGGACAGGGGGCTTGCCGTGGCTACACCTTC.

The rearrangement uses TRBV5-4 and TRBJ1-3, with unresolved D. The CDR3 has 14 residues. Trimming removed 2 bases from V and 4 bases from J, with 10 bases in between. CDR1 and CDR2 (germline): SGHNT, YYREEE (reference sequence). The CDR3 protein is CASSFRERGNTIYF. The CDR3 DNA sequence: TGTGCCAGCAGCTTCCGGGAACGGGGAAACACCATATATTTT.

V usage is TRBV11-2 and J usage is TRBJ2-5; 7 bases fit TRBD2. V shed 3 bases, J shed 4 bases, and the junction held 5 bases outside the gene matches. The CDR3 length is 14 residues. Per the germline V gene, CDR1 is SGHAT and CDR2 is FQNNGV. In nucleotides, the CDR3 is TGTGCCAGCAGCTTCTGGGGGAGGGGAGAGACCCAGTACTTC. It encodes CASSFWGRGETQYF.

The rearrangement joins TRBV6-1 to TRBJ1-1; no clear D. V was pared by 8 bases and J by 4 bases, with 8 bases between. From germline, CDR1 is MNHNS and CDR2 SASEGT. The length of the CDR3 is 11 residues. CDR3 in amino acids: CASSGGTEAFF. In DNA form, the CDR3 reads TGTGCCAGCTCGGGCGGCACTGAAGCTTTCTTT.

This clone was counted between two and nine times. The chain uses TRBV5-8 and TRBJ2-6, with D unresolved. V lost 4 bases and J lost 0, with 8 bases in between. The germline gives CDR1 SGHTS, CDR2 YDEGEE. The CDR3 covers 15 residues. CDR3 sequence reads: CASSRAVSGANVLTF. The CDR3 DNA follows: TGTGCCAGCAGCCGGGCCGTCTCTGGGGCCAACGTCCTGACTTTC.

The V call is TRBV24-1, the J call TRBJ1-5; no reliable D call. The CDR3 runs 15 residues. In germline, CDR1 is KGHDR, CDR2 SFDVKD. Between the trimmed V and J ends, which lost 0 bases and 0 bases, there was a span of 5 bases. The CDR3 loop reads CATSDLVLSNQPQHF. The CDR3 region has the DNA TGTGCCACCAGTGATTTGGTCCTTAGCAATCAGCCCCAGCATTTT.

The rearrangement joins TRBV19 to TRBJ1-1; D remains ambiguous. Trimming removed 10 bases at V and 0 bases at J, with 15 bases between. Looked up from germline, CDR1 is LNHDA and CDR2 is SQIVND (reference sequence). The CDR3 covers 14 residues. The DNA of the CDR3 is TGTGCCACCACAACCCGGACGATGAACACTGAAGCTTTCTTT. It is translated as CATTTRTMNTEAFF.

The genes are TRBV29-1 and TRBJ2-5, with no clear D. This CDR3 region has 12 residues. Trimming removed 7 bases from V and 2 bases from J, with 11 bases in between. Germline loops: CDR1 SQVTM, CDR2 ANQGSEA. CDR3 sequence: CSAEGLQETQYF. The CDR3 region has the DNA TGCAGCGCCGAAGGCCTACAAGAGACCCAGTACTTC.

This chain joins TRBV10-3 and TRBJ2-7; D is perhaps TRBD1 or TRBD2 (7 bases each). The CDR3 is 14 amino acids. The V end was cut by 11 bases, the J end by 3 bases, with 20 bases between. CDR1 ENHRY and CDR2 SYGVKD come from the germline V gene. CDR3 region: CASEGGGSSYEQYF. The DNA for the CDR3 is TGTGCCTCAGAAGGGGGCGGGAGTAGCTACGAGCAGTACTTC.

The V gene is TRBV6-2 or TRBV6-3, the J gene TRBJ1-5; no clear D. V lost 0 bases to trimming and J lost 2 bases, with 11 bases between them. CDR3 length: 16 amino acids. Germline CDR1 and CDR2: MNHEY and SVGEGT. This CDR3 reads CASSYSRGLGNQPQHF. In nucleotides, the CDR3 is TGTGCCAGCAGTTACTCGAGAGGGTTAGGCAATCAGCCCCAGCATTTT.

This clone was seen only a few times. The V and J genes are TRBV27 and TRBJ1-3, with no clear D. Germline-derived CDR1 and CDR2 are MNHEY and SMNVEV (reference sequence). CDR3 length: 13 amino acids. V lost 4 bases and J 2 bases, leaving 6 bases between the germline ends. The CDR3 is CASSSLTGNTIYF. CDR3 bases: TGTGCCAGCAGTTCCTTAACTGGAAACACCATATATTTT.

This clone was detected once. This chain uses TRBV6-5 with TRBJ1-6; D perhaps matches TRBD1 (5 bases). The V end lost 6 bases, the J end lost 5 bases, and 14 bases lay between the germline ends. The CDR3 runs to 15 residues. Germline values: CDR1 MNHEY, CDR2 SVGAGI. CDR3 sequence: CASRYGTLDNSPLHF. Here the CDR3 DNA reads TGTGCCAGCAGATATGGGACGCTAGATAATTCACCCCTCCACTTT.

This chain joins TRBV2 and TRBJ1-2; no reliable D call. V shed 0 bases and J shed 13 bases, with 18 bases lying between them. This CDR3 region has 14 residues. From germline, CDR1 is SNHLY and CDR2 FYNNEI. CDR3 nucleotides: TGTGCCAGCAGTGAAGCGCTTGCCGTGGAGGTAGTCACCTTC. This translates into CASSEALAVEVVTF.